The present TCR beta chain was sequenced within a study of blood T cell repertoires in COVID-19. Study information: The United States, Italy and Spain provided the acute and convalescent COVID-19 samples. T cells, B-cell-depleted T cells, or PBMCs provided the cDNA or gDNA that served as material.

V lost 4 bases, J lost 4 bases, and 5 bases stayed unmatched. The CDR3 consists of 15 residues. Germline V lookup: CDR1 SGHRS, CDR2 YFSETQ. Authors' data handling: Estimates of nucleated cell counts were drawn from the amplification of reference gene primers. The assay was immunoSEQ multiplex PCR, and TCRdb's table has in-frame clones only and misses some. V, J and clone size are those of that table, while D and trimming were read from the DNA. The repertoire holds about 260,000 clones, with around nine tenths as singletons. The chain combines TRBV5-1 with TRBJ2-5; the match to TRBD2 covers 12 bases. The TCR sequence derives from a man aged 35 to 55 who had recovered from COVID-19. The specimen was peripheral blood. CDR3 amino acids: CASSGLAGRLETQYF. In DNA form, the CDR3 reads TGCGCCAGCAGCGGACTAGCGGGGCGGCTAGAGACCCAGTACTTC.